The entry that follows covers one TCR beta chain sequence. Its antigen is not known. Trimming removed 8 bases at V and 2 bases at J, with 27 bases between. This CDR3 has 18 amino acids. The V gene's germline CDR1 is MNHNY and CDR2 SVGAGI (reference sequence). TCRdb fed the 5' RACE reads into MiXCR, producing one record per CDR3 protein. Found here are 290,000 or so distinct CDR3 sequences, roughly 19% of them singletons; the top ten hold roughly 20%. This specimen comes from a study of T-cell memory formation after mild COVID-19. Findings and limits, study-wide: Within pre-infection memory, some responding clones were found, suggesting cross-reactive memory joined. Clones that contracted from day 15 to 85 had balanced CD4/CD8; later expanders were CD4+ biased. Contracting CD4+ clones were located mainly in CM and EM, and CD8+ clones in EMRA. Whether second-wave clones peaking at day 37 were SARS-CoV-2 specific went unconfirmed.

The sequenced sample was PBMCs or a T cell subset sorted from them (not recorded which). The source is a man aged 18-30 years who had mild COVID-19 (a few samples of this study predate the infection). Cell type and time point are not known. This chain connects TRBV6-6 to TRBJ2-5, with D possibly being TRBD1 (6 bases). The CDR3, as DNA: TGTGCCAGCTCTACTCGCCCAGGGGCGCGTCGGGTACAAGAGACCCAGTACTTC. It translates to CASSTRPGARRVQETQYF.